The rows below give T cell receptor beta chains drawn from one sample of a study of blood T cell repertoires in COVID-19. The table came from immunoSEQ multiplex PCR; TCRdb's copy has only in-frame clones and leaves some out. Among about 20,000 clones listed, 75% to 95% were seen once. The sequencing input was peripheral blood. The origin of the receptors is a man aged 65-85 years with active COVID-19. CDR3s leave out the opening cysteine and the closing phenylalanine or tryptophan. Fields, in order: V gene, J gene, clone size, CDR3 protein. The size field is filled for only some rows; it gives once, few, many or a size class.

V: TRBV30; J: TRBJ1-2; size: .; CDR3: AWSPPGHRYGYT
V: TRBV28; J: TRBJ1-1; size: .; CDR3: ASSPGTTTVNTEAF
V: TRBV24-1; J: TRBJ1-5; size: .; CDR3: ATSENPGDSNQPQH
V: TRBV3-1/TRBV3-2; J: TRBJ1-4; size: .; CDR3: ASSQGSSGEKLF
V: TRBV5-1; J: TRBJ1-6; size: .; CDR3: ASSLMESYNSPLH
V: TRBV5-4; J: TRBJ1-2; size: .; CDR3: ASSPISPGQDYGYT
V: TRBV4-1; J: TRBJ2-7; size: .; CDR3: ASSQDPGGSYEQY
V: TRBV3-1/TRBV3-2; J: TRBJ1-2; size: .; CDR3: ASSQGGIQGHGYT
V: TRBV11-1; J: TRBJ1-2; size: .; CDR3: ASSPVGTGIGYT
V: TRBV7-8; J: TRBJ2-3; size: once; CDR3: ASSLSASGGGGDTQY
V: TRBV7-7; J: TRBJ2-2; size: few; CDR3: ASSPRDGTGELF
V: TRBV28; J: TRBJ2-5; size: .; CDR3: ASSLSVLRETQY
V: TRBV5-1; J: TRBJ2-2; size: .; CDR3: ASSLGGPGELF
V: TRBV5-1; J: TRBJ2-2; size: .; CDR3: ASRDSGKNTGELF
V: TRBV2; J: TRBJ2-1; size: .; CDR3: ASSAAGTSHEQF
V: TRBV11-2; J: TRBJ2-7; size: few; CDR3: ASSFQGYDYEQY
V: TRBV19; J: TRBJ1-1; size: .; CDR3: ASKQGGATEAF
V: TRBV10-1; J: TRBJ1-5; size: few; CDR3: ASSAKTGTGLRINQPQH
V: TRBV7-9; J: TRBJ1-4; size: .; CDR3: ASSSDRGVGEKLF
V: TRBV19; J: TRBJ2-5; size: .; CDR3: ASSPSRETQY
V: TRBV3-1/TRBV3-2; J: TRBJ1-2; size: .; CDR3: ASSLSGQFLYGYT
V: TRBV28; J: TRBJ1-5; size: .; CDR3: ASSSPPRVQPQH
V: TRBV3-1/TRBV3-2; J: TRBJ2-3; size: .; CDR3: ASSQGTSGRLDTQY
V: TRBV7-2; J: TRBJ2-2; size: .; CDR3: ASSLTGTPGGEELF
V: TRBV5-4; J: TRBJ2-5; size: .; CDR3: ASSSKGSLNKETQY
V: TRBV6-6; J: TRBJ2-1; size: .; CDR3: ASSSSGQGRDEQF
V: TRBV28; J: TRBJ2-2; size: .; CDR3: ASSPFSGRANTGELF
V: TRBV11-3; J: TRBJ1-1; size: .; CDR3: ASSGPGTGGKAF
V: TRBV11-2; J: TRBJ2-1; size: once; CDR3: ASSWTSGTYNEQF
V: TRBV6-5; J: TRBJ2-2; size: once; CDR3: ASSGLAGLGGELF
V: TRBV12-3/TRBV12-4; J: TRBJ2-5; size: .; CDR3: ASSDWETQY